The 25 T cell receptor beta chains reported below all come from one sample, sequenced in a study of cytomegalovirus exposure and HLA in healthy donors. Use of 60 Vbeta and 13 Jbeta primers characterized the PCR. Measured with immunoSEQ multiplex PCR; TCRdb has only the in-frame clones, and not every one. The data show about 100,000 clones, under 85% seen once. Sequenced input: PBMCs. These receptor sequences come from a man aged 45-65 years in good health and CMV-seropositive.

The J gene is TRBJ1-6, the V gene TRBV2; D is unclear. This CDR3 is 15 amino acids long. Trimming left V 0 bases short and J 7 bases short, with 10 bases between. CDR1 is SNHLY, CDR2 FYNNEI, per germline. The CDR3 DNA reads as TGTGCCAGCAGTGAAGCAGGACTTGGCAATTCACCCCTCCACTTT. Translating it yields CASSEAGLGNSPLHF.

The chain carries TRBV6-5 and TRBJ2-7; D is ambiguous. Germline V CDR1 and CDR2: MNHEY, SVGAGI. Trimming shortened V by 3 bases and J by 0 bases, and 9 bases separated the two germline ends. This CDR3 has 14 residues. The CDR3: CASSYSHNSYEQYF. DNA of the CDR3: TGTGCCAGCAGTTATTCACACAACTCCTACGAGCAGTACTTC.

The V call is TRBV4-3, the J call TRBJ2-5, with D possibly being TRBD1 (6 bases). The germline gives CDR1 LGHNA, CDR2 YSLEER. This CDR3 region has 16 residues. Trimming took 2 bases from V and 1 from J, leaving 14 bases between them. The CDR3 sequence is CASSQRPQGSQETQYF. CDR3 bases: TGCGCCAGCAGCCAAAGACCCCAGGGGTCCCAAGAGACCCAGTACTTC.

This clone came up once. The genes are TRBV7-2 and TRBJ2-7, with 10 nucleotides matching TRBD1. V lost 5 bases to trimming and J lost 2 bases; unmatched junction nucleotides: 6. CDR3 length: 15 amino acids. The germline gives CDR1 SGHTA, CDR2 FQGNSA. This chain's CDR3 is CASSPHGTGAYEQYF. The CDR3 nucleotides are TGTGCCAGCAGCCCCCACGGGACAGGGGCCTACGAGCAGTACTTC.

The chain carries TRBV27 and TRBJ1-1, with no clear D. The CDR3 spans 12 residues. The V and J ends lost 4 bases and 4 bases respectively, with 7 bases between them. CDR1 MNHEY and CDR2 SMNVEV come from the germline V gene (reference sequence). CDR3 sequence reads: CASSSRSTEAFF. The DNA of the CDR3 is TGTGCCAGCAGTTCCCGGAGCACTGAAGCTTTCTTT.

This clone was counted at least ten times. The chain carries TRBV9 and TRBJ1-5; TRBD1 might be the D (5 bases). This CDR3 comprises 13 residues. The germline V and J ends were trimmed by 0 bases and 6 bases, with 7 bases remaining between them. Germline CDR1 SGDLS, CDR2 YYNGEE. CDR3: CASSVAGSQPQHF. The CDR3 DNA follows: TGTGCCAGCAGCGTAGCAGGGTCTCAGCCCCAGCATTTT.

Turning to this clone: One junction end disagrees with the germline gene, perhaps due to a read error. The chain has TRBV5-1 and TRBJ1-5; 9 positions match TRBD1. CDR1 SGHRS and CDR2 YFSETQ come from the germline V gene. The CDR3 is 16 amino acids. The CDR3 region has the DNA TGCGCCAGCAGCCCCTCGGGACAGGGTAGCAATCAGCCCCAGAATTTT. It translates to CASSPSGQGSNQPQNF.

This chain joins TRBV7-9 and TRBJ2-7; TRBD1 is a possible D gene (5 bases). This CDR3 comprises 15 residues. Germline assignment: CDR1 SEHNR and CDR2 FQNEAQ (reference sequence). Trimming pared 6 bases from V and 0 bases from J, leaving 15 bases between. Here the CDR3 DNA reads TGTGCCAGCAGACCACAGACAGCCTCCTCCTACGAGCAGTACTTC. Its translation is CASRPQTASSYEQYF.

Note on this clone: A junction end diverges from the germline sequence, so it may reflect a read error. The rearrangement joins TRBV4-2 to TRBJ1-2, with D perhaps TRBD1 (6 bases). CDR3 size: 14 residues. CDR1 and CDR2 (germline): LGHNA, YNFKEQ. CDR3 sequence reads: CASSQDPRGYGYPF. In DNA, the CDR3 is TGTGCCAGCAGCCAAGATCCCAGGGGCTATGGCTACCCCTTC.

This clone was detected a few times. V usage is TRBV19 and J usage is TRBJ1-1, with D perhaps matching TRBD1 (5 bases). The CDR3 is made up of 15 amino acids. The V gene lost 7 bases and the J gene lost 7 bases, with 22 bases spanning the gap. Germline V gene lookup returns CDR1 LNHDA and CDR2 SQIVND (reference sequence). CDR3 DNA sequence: TGTGCCAGTATTCTAAGAGGGGAGGGGATTAGTGAAGCTTTCTTT. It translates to CASILRGEGISEAFF.

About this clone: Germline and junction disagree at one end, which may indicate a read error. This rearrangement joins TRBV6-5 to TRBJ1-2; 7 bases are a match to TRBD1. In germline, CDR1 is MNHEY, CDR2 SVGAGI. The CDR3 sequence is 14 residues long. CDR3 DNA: TGTGCCAGCAGACCGCTTACAGGGGCGGGTGGCTACCCCTTC. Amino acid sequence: CASRPLTGAGGYPF.

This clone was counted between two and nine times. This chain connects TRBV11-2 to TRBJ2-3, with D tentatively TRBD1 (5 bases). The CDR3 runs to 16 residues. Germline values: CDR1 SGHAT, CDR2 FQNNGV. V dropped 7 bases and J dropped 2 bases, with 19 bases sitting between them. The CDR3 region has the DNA TGTGCCAGCACCGGAGTGGGATCCAGGGCCACAGATACGCAGTATTTT. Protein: CASTGVGSRATDTQYF.

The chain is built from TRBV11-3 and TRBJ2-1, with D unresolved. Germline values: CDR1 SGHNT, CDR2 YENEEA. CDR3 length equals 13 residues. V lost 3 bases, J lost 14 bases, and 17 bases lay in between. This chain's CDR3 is CASSFNKITAEFF. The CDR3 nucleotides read TGTGCCAGCAGCTTTAATAAGATTACGGCGGAGTTCTTC.

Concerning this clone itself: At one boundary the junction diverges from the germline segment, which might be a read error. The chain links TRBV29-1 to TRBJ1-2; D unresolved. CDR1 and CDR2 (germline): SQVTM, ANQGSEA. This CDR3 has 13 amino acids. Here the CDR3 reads CSVEGGSNYGYPF. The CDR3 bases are TGCAGCGTTGAAGGAGGGTCTAACTATGGCTACCCCTTC. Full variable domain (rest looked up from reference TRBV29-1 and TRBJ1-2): SAVISQKPSRDICQRGTSLTIQCQVDSQVTMMFWYRQQPGQSLTLIATANQGSEATYESGFVIDKFPISRPNLTFSTLTVSNMSPEDSSIYLCSVEGGSNYGYPFGSGTRLTVV.

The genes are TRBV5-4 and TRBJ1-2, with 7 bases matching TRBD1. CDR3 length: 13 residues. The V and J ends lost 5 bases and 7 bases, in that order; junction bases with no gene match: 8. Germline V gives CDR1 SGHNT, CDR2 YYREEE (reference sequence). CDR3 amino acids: CASRTQGVLGYTF. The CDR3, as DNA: TGTGCCAGCAGGACTCAGGGGGTGCTTGGCTACACCTTC.

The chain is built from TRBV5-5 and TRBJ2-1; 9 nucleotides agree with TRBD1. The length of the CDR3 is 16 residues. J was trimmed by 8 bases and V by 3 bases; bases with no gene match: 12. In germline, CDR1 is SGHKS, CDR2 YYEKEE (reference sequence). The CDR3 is CASSSNPGTGNDEQFF. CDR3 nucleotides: TGTGCCAGCAGCTCGAATCCCGGGACAGGGAACGATGAGCAGTTCTTC.

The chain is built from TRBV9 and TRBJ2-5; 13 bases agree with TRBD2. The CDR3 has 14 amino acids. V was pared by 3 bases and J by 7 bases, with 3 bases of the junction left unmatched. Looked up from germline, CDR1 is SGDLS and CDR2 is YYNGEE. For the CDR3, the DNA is TGTGCCAGCAGCGGACTAGCGGGAGGTGGGACCCAGTACTTC. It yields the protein CASSGLAGGGTQYF. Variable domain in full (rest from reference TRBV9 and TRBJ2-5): DSGVTQTPKHLITATGQRVTLRCSPRSGDLSVYWYQQSLDQGLQFLIQYYNGEERAKGNILERFSAQQFPDLHSELNLSSLELGDSALYFCASSGLAGGGTQYFGPGTRLLVL.

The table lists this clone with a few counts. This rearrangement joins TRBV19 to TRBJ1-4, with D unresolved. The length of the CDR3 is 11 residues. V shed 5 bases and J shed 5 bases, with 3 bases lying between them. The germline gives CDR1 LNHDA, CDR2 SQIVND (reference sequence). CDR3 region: CASSPNEKLFF. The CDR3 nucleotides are TGTGCCAGTAGTCCGAATGAAAAACTGTTTTTT.

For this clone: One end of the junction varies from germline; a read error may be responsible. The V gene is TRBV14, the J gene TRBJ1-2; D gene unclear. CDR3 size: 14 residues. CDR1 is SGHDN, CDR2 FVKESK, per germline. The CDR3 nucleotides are TGTGCCAGCAGCCAAAGTCTGGGAGTCGGTGGCTACCCCTTC. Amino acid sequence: CASSQSLGVGGYPF. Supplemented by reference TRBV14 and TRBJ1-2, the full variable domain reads EAGVTQFPSHSVIEKGQTVTLRCDPISGHDNLYWYRRVMGKEIKFLLHFVKESKQDESGMPNNRFLAERTGGTYSTLKVQPAELEDSGVYFCASSQSLGVGGYPFGSGTRLTVV.

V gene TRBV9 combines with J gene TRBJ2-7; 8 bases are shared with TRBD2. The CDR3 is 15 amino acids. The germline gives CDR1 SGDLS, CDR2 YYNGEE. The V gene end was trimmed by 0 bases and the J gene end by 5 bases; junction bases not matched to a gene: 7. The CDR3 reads CASSVDAGGQNEQYF. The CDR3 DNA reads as TGTGCCAGCAGCGTAGATGCGGGAGGCCAAAACGAGCAGTACTTC.

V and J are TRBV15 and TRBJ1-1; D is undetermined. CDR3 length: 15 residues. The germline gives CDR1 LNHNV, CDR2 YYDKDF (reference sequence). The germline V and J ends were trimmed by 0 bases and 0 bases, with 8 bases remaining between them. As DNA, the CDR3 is TGTGCCACCAGCAGAGATCGGTTGATGAACACTGAAGCTTTCTTT. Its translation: CATSRDRLMNTEAFF.

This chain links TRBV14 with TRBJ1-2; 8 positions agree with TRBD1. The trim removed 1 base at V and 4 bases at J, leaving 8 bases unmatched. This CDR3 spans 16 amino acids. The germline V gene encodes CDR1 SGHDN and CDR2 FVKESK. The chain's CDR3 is CASSQGPGQGFYGYTF. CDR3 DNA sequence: TGTGCCAGCAGCCAAGGCCCTGGACAGGGTTTCTATGGCTACACCTTC.

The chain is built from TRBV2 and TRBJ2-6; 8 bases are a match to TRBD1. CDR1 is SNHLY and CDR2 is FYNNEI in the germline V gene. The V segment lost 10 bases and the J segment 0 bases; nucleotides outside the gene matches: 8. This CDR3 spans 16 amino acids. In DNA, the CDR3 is TGTGCCACCAACGACAGGGGATCCTCTGGGGCCAACGTCCTGACTTTC. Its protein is CATNDRGSSGANVLTF.

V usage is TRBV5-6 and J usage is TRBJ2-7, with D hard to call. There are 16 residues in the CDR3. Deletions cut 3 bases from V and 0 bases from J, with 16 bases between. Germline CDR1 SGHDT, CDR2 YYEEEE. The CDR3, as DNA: TGTGCCAGCAGCTACCCCTTGACACAGAGCTCCTACGAGCAGTACTTC. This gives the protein CASSYPLTQSSYEQYF.

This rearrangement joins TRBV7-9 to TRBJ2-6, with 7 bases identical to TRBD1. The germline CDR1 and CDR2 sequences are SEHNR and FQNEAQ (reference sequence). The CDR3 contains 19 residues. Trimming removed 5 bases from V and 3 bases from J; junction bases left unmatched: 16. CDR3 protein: CASSPIRGPENRGANVLTF. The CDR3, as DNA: TGTGCCAGCAGCCCTATAAGGGGGCCGGAGAATCGTGGGGCCAACGTCCTGACTTTC.